Given below is one T cell receptor (beta chain) in context. Antigen unknown. The data originate from a study of a mutant IDH1 vaccine in newly diagnosed glioma. Study information: Treated patients showed a male proportion of approximately 62%, a female proportion of about 40%, and a mean age of approximately 40 years. Regarding the study as a whole: Pseudoprogression seemingly bore no relation to changes in top peripheral T cell clonotypes.

Sequencing used immunoSEQ multiplex PCR; TCRdb keeps in-frame clones, though not all of them. Among about 30,000 clones listed, roughly 80% were seen once. Time point given: week 5, during vaccination. Mutant IDH1 20-mer peptide, at 300 ug, made up each vaccine dose, with topical imiquimod. The germline V gene encodes CDR1 WNHNN and CDR2 SYGVQD (reference sequence). V lost 3 bases and J 0 bases, leaving 2 bases between the germline ends. The CDR3 spans 12 residues. This chain connects TRBV10-1 to TRBJ1-1; D gene unclear. The sample consisted of PBMCs, taken from a glioma patient whose treatment included an IDH1 peptide vaccine. This clonotype was sampled from a man in his thirties or forties with glioma. The CDR3 coding sequence is TGCGCCAGCAGTGACCTGAACACTGAAGCTTTCTTT. Amino acid sequence: CASSDLNTEAFF.